This T cell receptor (beta chain) derives from a study of shared clonotypes between healthy human individuals. Findings and caveats of the study: Larger richness was generally estimated for naive than memory subsets.

CDR1 is SEHNR and CDR2 is FQNEAQ in the germline V gene (reference sequence). This CDR3 spans 14 amino acids. Trimming shortened V by 6 bases and J by 2 bases, and 13 bases separated the two germline ends. Of note for this clone: No antigen is known for it.

Generated by immunoSEQ multiplex PCR, the TCRdb table keeps only in-frame clones and is missing some. This table has about 600,000 clones, about 95% appearing once. CD45RO-negative, CCR7-selected cells formed the naive CD8 fraction, which excluded terminally differentiated effector memory CD45RA+ cells. Nashville, Tennessee was home to all donors, who were Caucasian adults. The material sequenced was naive CD8+ T cells sorted from blood. The receptor was derived from a woman aged 25 to 45 in good health. The chain uses TRBV7-9 and TRBJ2-5; perhaps D is TRBD1 or TRBD2 (6 bases each). CDR3 amino acids: CASREGTQQETQYF. The CDR3 nucleotides read TGTGCCAGCAGGGAGGGGACACAACAAGAGACCCAGTACTTC. Combining the CDR3 with reference TRBV7-9 and TRBJ2-5 gives the whole variable domain DTGVSQNPRHKITKRGQNVTFRCDPISEHNRLYWYRQTLGQGPEFLTYFQNEAQLEKSRLLSDRFSAERPKGSFSTLEIQRTEQGDSAMYLCASREGTQQETQYFGPGTRLLVL.